The 6 T cell receptor beta chains presented below share a single source sample, sequenced in a study of CD8+CD57+ T cells in acquired aplastic anemia. According to the study, genomic DNA was the template for TCR beta VDJ and CDR3 profiling. TCRdb used MiXCR to reprocess the reads, holding one entry per CDR3 protein. The table has more than 200,000 distinct CDR3 sequences, roughly 45% seen once; the top ten hold 20%. Sequenced patients had shown CD8+CD57+ cell expansion by flow cytometry. What was sequenced was sorted CD4+, CD8+, or CD8+CD57+ T cells (not recorded which) from PBMCs. The receptor source for this set is a human donor with aplastic anemia.

This chain joins TRBV9 and TRBJ1-2, with a possible D match to TRBD1 (6 bases). The germline gives CDR1 SGDLS, CDR2 YYNGEE. V lost 5 bases to trimming and J lost 8 bases, with 13 bases between them. This CDR3 is 12 amino acids long. The CDR3, as DNA: TGTGCCAGCAGACCACAGGGAGGAGGCTACACCTTC. Translating it yields CASRPQGGGYTF.

This clonotype has ten or more counts. The chain combines TRBV19 with TRBJ1-4; 7 nucleotides align to TRBD1. Germline V gives CDR1 LNHDA, CDR2 SQIVND (reference sequence). This CDR3 spans 17 amino acids. The V gene end was trimmed by 3 bases and the J gene end by 4 bases; junction bases not matched to a gene: 11. Here the CDR3 reads CASSIGGGGWVNEKLFF. CDR3 DNA sequence: TGTGCCAGTAGTATTGGCGGAGGGGGCTGGGTTAATGAAAAACTGTTTTTT.

For this clonotype: A much larger clone lies a single base off, so this may be a read error. The conserved phenylalanine or tryptophan is not found at the CDR3 terminus, so this likely reflects a read error. The rearrangement links TRBV6-5 to TRBJ2-7; D is unclear. Germline CDR1 and CDR2: MNHEY and SVGAGI. Trimming shortened V by 7 bases and J by 0 bases, and 10 bases separated the two germline ends. This CDR3 region has 13 residues. The CDR3 coding sequence is TGTGCCAGCATGGATGGGCACTCCTACGAGCAGTACTTA. Protein: CASMDGHSYEQYL.

This clonotype was seen a single time. J is TRBJ2-1 and V is TRBV7-8, with TRBD2 as a possible D gene (5 bases). V was cut by 7 bases and J by 3 bases, with 13 bases left in between. The CDR3 is 14 residues long. The V gene's germline CDR1 is SGHVS and CDR2 FQNEAQ. The DNA for the CDR3 is TGTGCCAGCACCCCGGGGAACGTCTACAATGAGCAGTTCTTC. Translated, it gives CASTPGNVYNEQFF.

This clonotype came up a few times. The CDR3 ends on some other residue instead of the conserved phenylalanine or tryptophan, so this is likely a read error. The chain combines TRBV20-1 with TRBJ1-5, with unresolved D. CDR1 is DFQATT and CDR2 is SNEGSKA in the germline V gene (reference sequence). The CDR3 runs to 14 residues. CDR3 protein: CSARPPRSNQPQHL. DNA for the CDR3: TGCAGTGCTAGACCCCCCCGTAGCAATCAGCCTCAGCATCTT.

The chain joins TRBV25-1 to TRBJ1-1; 7 nucleotides line up with TRBD1. Germline CDR1 reads MGHDK; CDR2 reads SYGVNS. The CDR3 is 15 amino acids. The ends lost 3 bases at V and 0 bases at J; junction bases unmatched: 4. The CDR3 is CASSDDRALNTEAFF. The CDR3, as DNA: TGTGCCAGCAGTGATGACAGGGCCCTGAACACTGAAGCTTTCTTT.